Below, one T cell receptor beta chain is given with its context. There are 12 residues in the CDR3. Between the trimmed V and J ends, which lost 2 bases and 4 bases, there was a span of 7 bases. CDR1 is SGHRS, CDR2 YFSETQ, per germline. The data were obtained in a study of CD8 T cells in Susac syndrome. TCR beta sequencing was performed on blood CD8+ and CD4+ T cells. The authors negatively isolated CD8+ and CD4+ T cells and FACS-enriched TEMRA cells. Random hexamers were used to reverse transcribe an amount of about 0.45 to 1 ug RNA. The authors amplified TCR beta CDR3 across 54 Vbeta and 13 Jbeta using immunoSEQ multiplex PCR. One entry per CDR3 protein results from TCRdb running MiXCR on the immunoSEQ multiplex PCR reads. In the table there are roughly 120,000 distinct CDR3 sequences, approximately 94% of which are singletons.

This sequence was found in a human donor with multiple sclerosis. The sequencing input was CD4+ T cells from PBMCs. The chain combines TRBV5-1 with TRBJ2-7, with D hard to call. CDR3 bases: TGCGCCAGCAGCTTCAATTCGTACGAGCAGTACTTC. This sequence encodes CASSFNSYEQYF.